A selection of T cell receptor beta chains follows, all from one sample in a study of blood T cell repertoires in COVID-19. TCRdb's table, derived via immunoSEQ multiplex PCR, lists solely in-frame clones and lacks some. Among 200,000 or so clones listed, about four fifths were seen once. Material: peripheral blood. The receptors stem from a woman aged 35 to 49 with acute or convalescent COVID-19. The CDR3 runs from the conserved cysteine through the conserved F or W. Fields, in order: CDR3 DNA, CDR3 protein, clone size, J gene, CDR3 length, V gene, D gene. D genes are given only for firm matches. The size field is filled for only some rows; it gives once, few, many or a size class.

TGCGCCAGCAGCTTGGTGGAGGGGCTAGGGGCCTACAATGAGCAGTTCTTC	CASSLVEGLGAYNEQFF	few	TRBJ2-1	17	TRBV5-1	.
TGCGCCAGCAGCTTGGGGACAGGGGAACGTGCCTATGGCTACACCTTC	CASSLGTGERAYGYTF	.	TRBJ1-2	16	TRBV5-1	TRBD1
TGTGCCATCAAGGCAGGACAGGGGTACGGCGAGCAGTACTTC	CAIKAGQGYGEQYF	once	TRBJ2-7	14	TRBV10-3	TRBD1
TGTGCCAGCAGTTTAGTAACGGGGTATGAGCAGTTCTTC	CASSLVTGYEQFF	.	TRBJ2-1	13	TRBV9	.
TGTGCCAGCAGAACAGGAGTGAACACCGGGGAGCTGTTTTTT	CASRTGVNTGELFF	.	TRBJ2-2	14	TRBV27	.
TGTGCCAGCAGCAGCGGGGTCGGTGAGACCCAGTACTTC	CASSSGVGETQYF	.	TRBJ2-5	13	TRBV3-1/TRBV3-2	TRBD2
TGTGCCAGCTCACCACTAGCGGGGGGTTACGAGCAGTACTTC	CASSPLAGGYEQYF	.	TRBJ2-7	14	TRBV18	TRBD2
TGTGCCAGCAGCGGGCCTAGCGGGAGGCGCAATGAGCAGTTCTTC	CASSGPSGRRNEQFF	.	TRBJ2-1	15	TRBV7-2	TRBD2
TGTGCCAGCAGTTTGTTTTTTAGGGGTGATCAGCCCCAGCATTTT	CASSLFFRGDQPQHF	.	TRBJ1-5	15	TRBV28	.
TGTGCCAGCAGTTCGACGCGGGGGGCCCAGTGGGAGCAGTACTTC	CASSSTRGAQWEQYF	.	TRBJ2-7	15	TRBV27	TRBD2
TGTGCCAGCAGCTCCTTCGGTAGCCATGAGACCCAGTACTTC	CASSSFGSHETQYF	once	TRBJ2-5	14	TRBV7-9	.
TGCGCCAGCAGCCAAGATAAGGGACAGCCCTACGAGCAGTACTTC	CASSQDKGQPYEQYF	.	TRBJ2-7	15	TRBV4-1	TRBD1
TGTGCCTGGAGTCGGGGTCAAGAGACCCAGTACTTC	CAWSRGQETQYF	.	TRBJ2-5	12	TRBV30	.
TGCGCCAGCAGTTACGGGATCGACACTGAAGCTTTCTTT	CASSYGIDTEAFF	.	TRBJ1-1	13	TRBV5-1	.
TGTGCCAGCAGCTTTGACAGAGTCCTTAATGAAAAACTGTTTTTT	CASSFDRVLNEKLFF	.	TRBJ1-4	15	TRBV7-9	.
TGTGCCAGCGGGACAACGAACACCGGGGAGCTGTTTTTT	CASGTTNTGELFF	once	TRBJ2-2	13	TRBV28	.
TGCGCCAGCAGCCCTGGGACATTGACTGGAAACACCATATATTTT	CASSPGTLTGNTIYF	.	TRBJ1-3	15	TRBV4-1	.
TGTGCCAGCAGCTTGTTGGGAGAAGGGAGTTCACCCCTCCACTTT	CASSLLGEGSSPLHF	.	TRBJ1-6	15	TRBV5-6	.
TGTGCCTGGAGTGTGGAGGGGGCGGGTGGCTACACCTTC	CAWSVEGAGGYTF	.	TRBJ1-2	13	TRBV30	TRBD1
TGTGCCAGCAGCCATCTAGCGGGGGATTCCTACGAGCAGTACTTC	CASSHLAGDSYEQYF	.	TRBJ2-7	15	TRBV6-2/TRBV6-3	TRBD2
TGTGCCAGCAGCCCCCAAACAGGGGTCCAGCCCCAGCATTTT	CASSPQTGVQPQHF	.	TRBJ1-5	14	TRBV3-1/TRBV3-2	TRBD1
TGTGCCTGGAGGTCAGGGGTGGACACCGGGGAGCTGTTTTTT	CAWRSGVDTGELFF	.	TRBJ2-2	14	TRBV30	.
TGTGCCAGCAGTCCCGACAGGGCTTCTAGTCAGCCCCAGCATTTT	CASSPDRASSQPQHF	.	TRBJ1-5	15	TRBV7-8	TRBD1
TGCAGCGTTTCGAAAGGGGGGGTCAGATCAGATACGCAGTATTTT	CSVSKGGVRSDTQYF	.	TRBJ2-3	15	TRBV29-1	.
TGCGCCAGCAGCTTGGCCCGGGCTTTCTCGGGACTAGCGGGGGCGGAGACCCAGTACTTC	CASSLARAFSGLAGAETQYF	.	TRBJ2-5	20	TRBV5-1	TRBD2